The 9 T cell receptor beta chains reported below all come from one sample, sequenced in a study of T-cell memory formation after mild COVID-19. One entry per CDR3 protein, called by TCRdb with MiXCR from the 5' RACE reads. Counted here are approximately 300,000 distinct CDR3 sequences, about 15% occurring once; the ten biggest clones make up 20% to 25%. Sequencing used PBMCs or a T cell subset sorted from them (not recorded which). These receptors were obtained from a young man who had mild COVID-19 (a few samples of this study predate the infection). Cell type and time point are not known.

This clonotype was seen a few times. Written as DNA, the CDR3 is TGTGCCAGCAGCGTAAGGGGGTATGGTAGCACCGGGGAGCTGTTTTTT. Translating gives CASSVRGYGSTGELFF. V gene TRBV6-6 combines with J gene TRBJ2-2; tentative D call: TRBD1 (6 bases). Trimming left V 6 bases short and J 4 bases short, with 18 bases between. Germline V gene data show CDR1 as MNHNY and CDR2 as SVGAGI (reference sequence). The CDR3 is made up of 16 amino acids.

This sequence joins TRBV18 and TRBJ2-5; TRBD1 matches 10 bases. V was clipped by 2 bases and J by 3 bases; unmatched bases: 3. The germline V gene has CDR1 KGHSH and CDR2 LQKENI. This CDR3 is 15 amino acids long. The CDR3 sequence: CASSPSGTGEETQYF. As DNA, the CDR3 is TGTGCCAGCTCACCATCTGGGACAGGGGAAGAGACCCAGTACTTC.

This clonotype occurred a few times. V is TRBV24-1 and J is TRBJ1-2; D perhaps matches TRBD1 (5 bases). V was cut by 3 bases and J by 6 bases, with 10 bases left in between. CDR1 KGHDR and CDR2 SFDVKD come from the germline V gene. The CDR3 sequence is 13 residues long. CDR3 bases: TGTGCCACCAGTGATCCGACGGGGGATGGCTACACCTTC. Its protein is CATSDPTGDGYTF.

The chain couples TRBV14 to TRBJ2-7, with D maybe TRBD2 (6 bases). CDR1 SGHDN and CDR2 FVKESK come from the germline V gene. Trimming stripped 4 bases from V and 5 bases from J, with 12 bases between. The CDR3 is 13 residues long. The CDR3 protein is CASSLGRGNEQYF. For the CDR3, the DNA is TGTGCCAGCAGCCTAGGACGGGGGAACGAGCAGTACTTC.

This clonotype showed up just a few times. The V gene is TRBV29-1, the J gene TRBJ2-1; D may be TRBD1 (6 bases). This CDR3 region has 15 residues. The germline CDR1 and CDR2 sequences are SQVTM and ANQGSEA. With 7 bases removed from V and 8 bases from J, the gap between germline ends came to 24 bases. This chain's CDR3 is CSGDSGTSAVHEQFF. CDR3 bases: TGCAGCGGAGATTCCGGGACATCGGCGGTCCATGAGCAGTTCTTC.

This clonotype was recorded a few times. V and J are TRBV5-1 and TRBJ1-1, with 8 positions matching TRBD1. Germline V lookup: CDR1 SGHRS, CDR2 YFSETQ. This CDR3 comprises 14 residues. The V segment lost 4 bases and the J segment 4 bases; nucleotides outside the gene matches: 6. The DNA of the CDR3 is TGCGCCAGCAGCGCCAACAGGGGGAGCACTGAAGCTTTCTTT. Protein sequence: CASSANRGSTEAFF.

This clonotype was counted ten times or more. The chain recombines TRBV6-2 or TRBV6-3 with TRBJ2-3; 9 bases line up with TRBD2. The trim removed 7 bases at V and 5 bases at J, leaving 7 bases unmatched. CDR3 length equals 14 residues. Germline V gene lookup returns CDR1 MNHEY and CDR2 SVGEGT. The CDR3 reads CASTPRRGGDTQYF. As DNA, the CDR3 is TGTGCCAGCACACCCCGGCGGGGGGGAGATACGCAGTATTTT.

This clonotype has only a few counts. The gene calls are TRBV27 and TRBJ1-4, with TRBD1 matching 9 bases. Per germline, CDR1 MNHEY and CDR2 SMNVEV (reference sequence). The trim removed 4 bases at V and 5 bases at J, leaving 8 bases unmatched. CDR3 length equals 16 residues. The CDR3 coding sequence is TGTGCCAGCAGTTCCCGCGGACAGGGGCAGAATGAAAAACTGTTTTTT. Translated, it gives CASSSRGQGQNEKLFF. The variable domain in full, with the rest retrieved from reference TRBV27 and TRBJ1-4, is EAQVTQNPRYLITVTGKKLTVTCSQNMNHEYMSWYRQDPGLGLRQIYYSMNVEVTDKGDVPEGYKVSRKEKRNFPLILESPSPNQTSLYFCASSSRGQGQNEKLFFGSGTQLSVL.

The J gene is TRBJ2-1, the V gene TRBV24-1; TRBD1 matches at 7 bases. The V gene's germline CDR1 is KGHDR and CDR2 SFDVKD. The trim removed 7 bases at V and 10 bases at J, leaving 3 bases unmatched. This CDR3 is 11 amino acids long. In DNA form, the CDR3 reads TGTGCCACCAGAAAAGGGGGCGAGCAGTTCTTC. Residues: CATRKGGEQFF.